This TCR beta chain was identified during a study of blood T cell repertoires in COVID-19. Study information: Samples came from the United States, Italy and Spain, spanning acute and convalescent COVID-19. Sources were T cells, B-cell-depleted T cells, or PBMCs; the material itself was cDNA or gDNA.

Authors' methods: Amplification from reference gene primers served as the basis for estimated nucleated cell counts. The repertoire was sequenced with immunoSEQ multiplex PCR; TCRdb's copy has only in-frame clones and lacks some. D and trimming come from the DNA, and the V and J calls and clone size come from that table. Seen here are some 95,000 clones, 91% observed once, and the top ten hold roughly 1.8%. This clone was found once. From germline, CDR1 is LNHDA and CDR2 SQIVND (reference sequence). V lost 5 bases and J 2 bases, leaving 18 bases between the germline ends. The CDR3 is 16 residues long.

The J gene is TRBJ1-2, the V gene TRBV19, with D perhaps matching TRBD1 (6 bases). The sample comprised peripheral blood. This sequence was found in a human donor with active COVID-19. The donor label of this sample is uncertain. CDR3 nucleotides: TGTGCCAGTAGTCCCCCCCTCCGGCAGGGGAACTATGGCTACACCTTC. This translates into CASSPPLRQGNYGYTF.